The rows below give T cell receptor beta chains drawn from one sample of a study of control samples from healthy donors and cancer patients. Produced via immunoSEQ multiplex PCR; TCRdb's table is partial and in-frame only. The sample lists some 67,000 clones, over 75% occurring once. What was sequenced was PBMCs. All receptors derive from a woman in her forties or fifties with head and neck cancer. The CDR3 runs from the conserved cysteine through the conserved F or W. The D gene is left open where the match is weak. A row's size may be missing; if present it is once, few, many or a size class.

abundance	v_gene	j_gene	len	d_gene	CDR3aa	CDR3nt
-	TRBV6-5	TRBJ2-7	15	-	CASSTGPADAYEQYF	TGTGCCAGCAGTACCGGACCGGCGGACGCCTACGAGCAGTACTTC
-	TRBV5-6	TRBJ1-4	15	-	CASSLGTGLNEKLFF	TGTGCCAGCAGTTTGGGCACAGGGCTTAATGAAAAACTGTTTTTT
-	TRBV28	TRBJ1-4	15	TRBD1	CASSVLTGGREKLFF	TGTGCCAGCAGTGTCCTGACAGGGGGAAGAGAAAAACTGTTTTTT
-	TRBV9	TRBJ2-7	14	TRBD1	CASSPQGADYEQYF	TGTGCCAGCAGCCCCCAGGGGGCGGACTACGAGCAGTACTTC
-	TRBV9	TRBJ1-2	16	TRBD1	CASSGTPGGGLGRYTF	TGTGCCAGCAGCGGCACTCCGGGAGGGGGCCTAGGCCGCTACACCTTC
-	TRBV27	TRBJ1-2	15	TRBD1	CASKRDRSLLYGYTF	TGTGCCAGCAAGCGGGACAGGAGCCTTCTCTATGGCTACACCTTC
-	TRBV19	TRBJ1-2	14	-	CASSRTESVYGYTF	TGTGCCAGTAGCAGGACAGAAAGCGTCTATGGCTACACCTTC
-	TRBV24-1	TRBJ2-2	16	-	CATSVVGGANTGELFF	TGTGCCACCAGTGTAGTAGGCGGGGCGAACACCGGGGAGCTGTTTTTT
-	TRBV5-5	TRBJ1-4	15	-	CASSLLGGVDEKLFF	TGTGCCAGCAGCTTGTTGGGAGGAGTTGATGAAAAACTGTTTTTT
-	TRBV2	TRBJ2-5	13	TRBD2	CASTDPGRVTQYF	TGTGCCAGCACTGACCCAGGGAGGGTGACCCAGTACTTC
-	TRBV19	TRBJ1-5	15	-	CASTSGAASNQPQHF	TGTGCCAGTACCTCGGGGGCAGCTAGCAATCAGCCCCAGCATTTT
-	TRBV27	TRBJ1-5	15	-	CASTPRAWGNQPQHF	TGTGCCAGCACCCCCAGGGCCTGGGGCAATCAGCCCCAGCATTTT
-	TRBV28	TRBJ2-4	15	-	CASSSPGGAKNIQYF	TGTGCCAGCAGTTCCCCTGGGGGGGCCAAAAACATTCAGTACTTC
-	TRBV30	TRBJ1-2	13	-	CAWNIGAQYGYTF	TGTGCCTGGAATATAGGGGCCCAGTATGGCTACACCTTC
-	TRBV27	TRBJ1-2	13	TRBD1	CASGAGGNYGYTF	TGTGCCAGCGGCGCAGGGGGTAACTATGGCTACACCTTC
-	TRBV6-6	TRBJ2-1	11	-	CASSYLSEQFF	TGTGCCAGCAGTTACTTAAGTGAGCAGTTCTTC
-	TRBV3-1/TRBV3-2	TRBJ2-2	18	TRBD2	CASSQDRPAGVGTGELFF	TGTGCCAGCAGCCAAGATCGTCCAGCGGGGGTGGGCACCGGGGAGCTGTTTTTT
-	TRBV6-2/TRBV6-3	TRBJ1-1	12	-	CASSYGDTEAFF	TGTGCCAGCAGTTACGGGGACACTGAAGCTTTCTTT
-	TRBV7-6	TRBJ2-7	19	TRBD1	CASSIRDRGLVGGFDEQYF	TGTGCCAGCAGCATCCGGGACAGGGGACTTGTGGGGGGTTTTGACGAGCAGTACTTC
-	TRBV6-9	TRBJ1-6	14	-	CASGGQGENSPLHF	TGTGCCAGCGGCGGGCAGGGAGAGAATTCACCCCTCCACTTT
-	TRBV3-1/TRBV3-2	TRBJ1-2	12	-	CASSQVKGGYTF	TGTGCCAGCAGCCAGGTGAAGGGTGGCTACACCTTC
-	TRBV3-1/TRBV3-2	TRBJ2-5	16	-	CASSDKAGIAQETQYF	TGTGCCAGCAGCGACAAGGCAGGTATAGCCCAAGAGACCCAGTACTTC
few	TRBV15	TRBJ1-3	16	-	CATSRDHGRSGNTIYF	TGTGCCACCAGCAGAGATCACGGACGCTCTGGAAACACCATATATTTT
-	TRBV6-5	TRBJ1-4	14	-	CASSSGLGNEKLFF	TGTGCCAGCAGTTCAGGGTTGGGTAATGAAAAACTGTTTTTT